These 10 T cell receptor beta chains came from one sample sequenced in a study of T cells in localized non-small cell lung cancer. Produced via immunoSEQ multiplex PCR; TCRdb's table is partial and in-frame only. The sample carries 59,000 or so clones, about 89% recorded once. This specimen was peripheral blood, taken before any cancer treatment. Receptors were obtained from a man aged 40-75 years with stage I lung adenocarcinoma.

The V gene is TRBV6-1, the J gene TRBJ2-1; D unresolved. Germline V lookup: CDR1 MNHNS, CDR2 SASEGT. V was shortened by 3 bases and J by 6 bases, with 3 bases between the two germline ends. This CDR3 is built from 11 residues. The CDR3 DNA follows: TGTGCCAGCAGTGATGGCAATGAGCAGTTCTTC. This gives the protein CASSDGNEQFF.

V and J are TRBV19 and TRBJ2-2; 7 bases are a match to TRBD1. The ends lost 10 bases at V and 6 bases at J; junction bases unmatched: 8. In germline, CDR1 is LNHDA, CDR2 SQIVND (reference sequence). CDR3 length: 13 amino acids. CDR3 in amino acids: CATDRDGAGELFF. CDR3 nucleotide sequence: TGTGCCACCGACAGGGACGGTGCCGGGGAGCTGTTTTTT.

Details on this clone: The DNA is omitted, as the CDR3 cannot be located on it reliably, and the CDR3 follows TCRdb's listing. The chain couples TRBV5-1 to TRBJ1-4; the D call TRBD1 from the table was never checked on the DNA. Germline V gene lookup returns CDR1 SGHRS and CDR2 YFSETQ. Inclusive of both ends, the CDR3 amounts to 16 amino acids. The chain's CDR3 is CAGLNRQGELMKNCFF.

This chain uses TRBV27 with TRBJ1-4, with TRBD1 as a possible D gene (6 bases). The CDR3 is made up of 14 amino acids. Trimming stripped 5 bases from V and 10 bases from J, with 17 bases between. CDR1 and CDR2 from the germline V gene are MNHEY and SMNVEV (reference sequence). CDR3 bases: TGTGCCAGCAGTGCACGGGACAAAGGTGGAAAACTGTTTTTT. Its translation: CASSARDKGGKLFF.

This clone was detected once. The CDR3: CASSRLGPRQETQYF. DNA for the CDR3: TGTGCCAGCAGCCGTCTCGGCCCCAGGCAGGAGACCCAGTACTTC. The chain combines TRBV28 with TRBJ2-5; D not resolved. V was trimmed by 6 bases and J by 5 bases, leaving 19 bases between them. From germline, CDR1 is MDHEN and CDR2 SYDVKM. The CDR3 is made up of 15 amino acids.

The rearrangement uses TRBV18 and TRBJ2-1; D not resolved. Per the germline V gene, CDR1 is KGHSH and CDR2 is LQKENI. V lost 2 bases and J 6 bases, leaving 5 bases between the germline ends. The CDR3 length is 12 residues. CDR3 in DNA: TGTGCCAGCTCACCAGGGCTCAATGAGCAGTTCTTC. Encoded protein: CASSPGLNEQFF.

This chain joins TRBV6-5 and TRBJ1-1, with TRBD1 identical over 7 bases. The CDR3 loop spans 14 amino acids. Germline CDR1 and CDR2: MNHEY and SVGAGI. V trimming: 2 bases; J trimming: 1 base; junction bases outside the gene matches: 1. CDR3 nucleotides: TGTGCCAGCAGTTACGACAGGGCGAACACTGAAGCTTTCTTT. Its translation: CASSYDRANTEAFF.

This chain connects TRBV2 to TRBJ1-1; 7 bases are a match to TRBD1. With V trimmed by 2 bases and J by 4 bases, 1 base remained unmatched. This CDR3 has 13 amino acids. Germline CDR1 reads SNHLY; CDR2 reads FYNNEI. The CDR3 region is CASSENRGTEAFF. In DNA form, the CDR3 reads TGTGCCAGCAGTGAAAACAGGGGCACTGAAGCTTTCTTT.

The rearrangement joins TRBV18 to TRBJ2-2, with D unclear. The V end lost 1 base, the J end lost 7 bases, and 4 bases lay between the germline ends. Germline V gene data show CDR1 as KGHSH and CDR2 as LQKENI. This CDR3 is 12 amino acids long. The CDR3 loop is CASSPLVGELFF. The CDR3 DNA follows: TGTGCCAGCTCACCACTGGTCGGGGAGCTGTTTTTT.

The chain couples TRBV5-8 to TRBJ2-1, with TRBD2 identical over 10 bases. Germline values: CDR1 SGHTS, CDR2 YDEGEE. Trimming removed 2 bases from V and 8 bases from J; junction bases left unmatched: 16. The CDR3 loop spans 18 amino acids. CDR3 sequence: CASSFRPFVAGGEDEQFF. CDR3 sequence (DNA): TGTGCCAGCAGCTTTCGGCCCTTCGTAGCGGGAGGAGAGGATGAGCAGTTCTTC.